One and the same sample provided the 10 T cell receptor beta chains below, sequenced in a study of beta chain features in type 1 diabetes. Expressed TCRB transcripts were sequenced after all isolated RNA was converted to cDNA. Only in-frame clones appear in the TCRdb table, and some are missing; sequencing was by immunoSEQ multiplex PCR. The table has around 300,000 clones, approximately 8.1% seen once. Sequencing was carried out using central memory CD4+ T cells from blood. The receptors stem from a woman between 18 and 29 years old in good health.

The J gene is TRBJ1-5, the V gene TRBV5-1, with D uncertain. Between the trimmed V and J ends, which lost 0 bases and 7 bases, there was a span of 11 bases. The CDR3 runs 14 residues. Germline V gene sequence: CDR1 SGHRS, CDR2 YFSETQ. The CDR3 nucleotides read TGCGCCAGCAGCTTGGGAGAGCCGGGACAGCCCCAGCATTTT. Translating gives CASSLGEPGQPQHF.

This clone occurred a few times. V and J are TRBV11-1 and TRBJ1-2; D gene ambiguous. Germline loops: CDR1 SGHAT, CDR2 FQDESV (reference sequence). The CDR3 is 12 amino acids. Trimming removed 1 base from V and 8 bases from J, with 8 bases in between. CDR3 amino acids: CASSLEPTGYTF. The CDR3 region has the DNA TGTGCCAGCAGCTTAGAACCAACGGGCTACACCTTC. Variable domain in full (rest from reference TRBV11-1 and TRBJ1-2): EAEVAQSPRYKITEKSQAVAFWCDPISGHATLYWYRQILGQGPELLVQFQDESVVDDSQLPKDRFSAERLKGVDSTLKIQPAELGDSAMYLCASSLEPTGYTFGSGTRLTVV.

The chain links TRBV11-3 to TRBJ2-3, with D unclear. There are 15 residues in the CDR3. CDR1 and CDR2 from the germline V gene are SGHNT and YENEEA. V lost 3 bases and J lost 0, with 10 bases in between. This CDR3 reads CASSFRRSSTDTQYF. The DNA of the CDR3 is TGTGCCAGCAGCTTCAGGCGATCTAGCACAGATACGCAGTATTTT.

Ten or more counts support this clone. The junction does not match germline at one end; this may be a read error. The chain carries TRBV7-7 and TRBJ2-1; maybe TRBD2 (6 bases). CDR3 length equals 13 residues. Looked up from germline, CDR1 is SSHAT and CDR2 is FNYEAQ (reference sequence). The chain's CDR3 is CASSSSETNEQFF. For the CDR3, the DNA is TGTGCTAGCAGCTCTAGCGAGACTAATGAGCAGTTCTTC.

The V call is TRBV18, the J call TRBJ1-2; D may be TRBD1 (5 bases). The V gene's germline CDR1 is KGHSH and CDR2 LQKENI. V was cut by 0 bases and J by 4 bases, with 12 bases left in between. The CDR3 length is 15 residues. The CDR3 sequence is CASSPPGGAGYGYTF. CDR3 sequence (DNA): TGTGCCAGCTCACCACCAGGAGGGGCCGGCTATGGCTACACCTTC.

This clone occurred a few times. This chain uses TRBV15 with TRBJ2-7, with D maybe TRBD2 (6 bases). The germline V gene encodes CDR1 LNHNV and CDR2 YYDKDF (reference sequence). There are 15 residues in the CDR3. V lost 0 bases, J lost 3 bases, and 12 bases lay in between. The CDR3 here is CATSRDPLANYEQYF. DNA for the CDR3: TGTGCCACCAGCAGAGATCCCCTAGCGAACTACGAGCAGTACTTC.

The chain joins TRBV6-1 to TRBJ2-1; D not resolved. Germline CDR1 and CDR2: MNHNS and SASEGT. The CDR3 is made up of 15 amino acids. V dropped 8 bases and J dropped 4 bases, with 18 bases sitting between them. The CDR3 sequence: CASVPYQQSYNEQFF. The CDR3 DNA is TGTGCCAGCGTCCCCTACCAACAGAGTTACAATGAGCAGTTCTTC.

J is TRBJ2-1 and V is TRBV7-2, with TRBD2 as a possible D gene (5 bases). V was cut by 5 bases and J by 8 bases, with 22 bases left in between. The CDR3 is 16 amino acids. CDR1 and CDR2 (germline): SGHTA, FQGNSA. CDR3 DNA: TGTGCCAGCAGCCCCCGACTACGGCCCTTTGGGGATGAGCAGTTCTTC. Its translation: CASSPRLRPFGDEQFF.

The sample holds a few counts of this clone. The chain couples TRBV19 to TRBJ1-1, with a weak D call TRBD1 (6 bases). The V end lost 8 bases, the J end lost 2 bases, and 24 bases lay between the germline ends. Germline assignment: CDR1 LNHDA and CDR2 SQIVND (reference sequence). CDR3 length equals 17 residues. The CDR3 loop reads CASRPVEGGKGNTEAFF. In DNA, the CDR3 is TGTGCCAGTCGACCCGTCGAGGGGGGAAAGGGTAACACTGAAGCTTTCTTT.

CDR3 nucleotide sequence: TGTGCCAGCAGCTTCCTGGGACAGGGACCCTACGAGCAGTACGTC. Its protein product is CASSFLGQGPYEQYV. The chain joins TRBV11-1 to TRBJ2-7; TRBD1 aligns across 9 bases. The CDR3 has 15 amino acids. Per the germline V gene, CDR1 is SGHAT and CDR2 is FQDESV (reference sequence). Trimming cost V 3 bases and J 2 bases; bases outside gene matches: 5.